One sample yielded the 21 T cell receptor beta chains listed below, sequenced in a study of blood T cell repertoires in COVID-19. Assay used: immunoSEQ multiplex PCR; TCRdb lists only in-frame clones, some missing. The repertoire has roughly 72,000 clones, 82% of them found once; the top ten carry roughly an eighth. The sample taken for sequencing was peripheral blood. These receptors were taken from a woman of 80 years or more with acute or convalescent COVID-19.

The chain uses TRBV28 and TRBJ2-2, with TRBD1 matching 7 bases. The CDR3 is 15 residues long. Trimming removed 2 bases from V and 4 bases from J; junction bases left unmatched: 4. The germline V gene encodes CDR1 MDHEN and CDR2 SYDVKM. The CDR3 spells CASSLRGQITGELFF. The CDR3 DNA sequence: TGTGCCAGCAGTTTACGGGGACAGATCACCGGGGAGCTGTTTTTT. Full variable domain (outside the CDR3, taken from reference TRBV28 and TRBJ2-2): DVKVTQSSRYLVKRTGEKVFLECVQDMDHENMFWYRQDPGLGLRLIYFSYDVKMKEKGDIPEGYSVSREKKERFSLILESASTNQTSMYLCASSLRGQITGELFFGEGSRLTVL.

V usage is TRBV5-6 and J usage is TRBJ2-1; D not certain. This CDR3 is 16 amino acids long. Germline V gene data show CDR1 as SGHDT and CDR2 as YYEEEE. V lost 4 bases, J lost 5 bases, and 19 bases lay in between. DNA of the CDR3: TGTGCCAGCAGCCTGACCGCTTTCAGGATGGACAATGAGCAGTTCTTC. It encodes CASSLTAFRMDNEQFF.

The rearrangement links TRBV19 to TRBJ2-7, with 7 bases fitting TRBD2. Unmatched junction bases numbered 7, after V lost 5 bases and J lost 6 bases. This CDR3 comprises 13 residues. Germline V gene lookup returns CDR1 LNHDA and CDR2 SQIVND (reference sequence). The CDR3: CASSFAGVSEQYF. The CDR3 DNA follows: TGTGCCAGTAGTTTTGCGGGAGTATCCGAGCAGTACTTC.

This clone was observed a few times. The V and J genes are TRBV19 and TRBJ2-1; a weak D match, TRBD2 (6 bases). The CDR3 runs to 15 residues. Germline V gives CDR1 LNHDA, CDR2 SQIVND (reference sequence). Trimming cost V 7 bases and J 0 bases, with 13 bases left between them. The chain's CDR3 is CASNRDSSSYNEQFF. The CDR3 DNA reads TGTGCCAGTAATCGGGACTCCAGCTCCTACAATGAGCAGTTCTTC. Drawing the rest from reference TRBV19 and TRBJ2-1, the complete variable domain is DGGITQSPKYLFRKEGQNVTLSCEQNLNHDAMYWYRQDPGQGLRLIYYSQIVNDFQKGDIAEGYSVSREKKESFPLTVTSAQKNPTAFYLCASNRDSSSYNEQFFGPGTRLTVL.

This clone was counted between two and nine times. The J gene is TRBJ2-7, the V gene TRBV7-8; D remains unclear. CDR1 is SGHVS and CDR2 is FQNEAQ in the germline V gene. The CDR3 runs to 15 residues. Trimming pared 1 base from V and 0 bases from J, leaving 10 bases between. In DNA, the CDR3 is TGTGCCAGCAGCTTAGACAGATTGAGCTCCTACGAGCAGTACTTC. Its translation is CASSLDRLSSYEQYF.

The chain joins TRBV11-3 to TRBJ2-1; D is unresolved. CDR3 length equals 13 residues. Looked up from germline, CDR1 is SGHNT and CDR2 is YENEEA. V lost 0 bases and J 5 bases, leaving 5 bases between the germline ends. DNA for the CDR3: TGTGCCAGCAGCTTAGATCGGGACAATGAGCAGTTCTTC. It is translated as CASSLDRDNEQFF.

The genes are TRBV2 and TRBJ1-4, with 10 bases aligning to TRBD1. In germline, CDR1 is SNHLY, CDR2 FYNNEI. V dropped 2 bases and J dropped 0; count of bases not matched to a gene: 6. This CDR3 spans 18 amino acids. The chain's CDR3 is CASSEFRQGAATNEKLFF. The CDR3 DNA follows: TGTGCCAGCAGTGAATTTAGACAGGGGGCGGCAACTAATGAAAAACTGTTTTTT.

The CDR3 DNA follows: TGTGCCAGCAGTTATGACAGGGGCGACGAGCAGTACTTC. This sequence encodes CASSYDRGDEQYF. The gene calls are TRBV27 and TRBJ2-7; 8 nucleotides match TRBD1. J gave up 5 bases and V 4 bases, and 4 bases lay outside the gene matches. This CDR3 has 13 amino acids. Germline CDR1 and CDR2: MNHEY and SMNVEV (reference sequence).

CDR3 protein: CATSQGSGNTIYF. The CDR3 DNA reads as TGTGCCACCAGTCAGGGGTCTGGAAACACCATATATTTT. This chain joins TRBV15 and TRBJ1-3, with D maybe TRBD1 (6 bases). This CDR3 comprises 13 residues. Looked up from germline, CDR1 is LNHNV and CDR2 is YYDKDF (reference sequence). Trimming cost V 6 bases and J 1 base, with 7 bases left between them.

The V and J genes are TRBV6-6 and TRBJ1-2, with D perhaps TRBD1 (5 bases). The CDR3 contains 16 residues. Germline lookup yields CDR1 MNHNY and CDR2 SVGAGI (reference sequence). Trimming took 2 bases from V and 4 from J, leaving 17 bases between them. CDR3 protein: CASSYTLVGTSYGYTF. The CDR3 nucleotides are TGTGCCAGCAGTTACACCCTAGTAGGGACTTCCTATGGCTACACCTTC.

V is TRBV4-1 and J is TRBJ2-1; D is unresolved. The CDR3 runs to 17 residues. Trimming removed 4 bases at V and 4 bases at J, with 20 bases between. Germline CDR1 MGHRA, CDR2 YSYEKL. Here the CDR3 DNA reads TGCGCCAGCAGCCGAGAGTCCCCCCGAAACAGATACAATGAGCAGTTCTTC. This gives the protein CASSRESPRNRYNEQFF.

The chain links TRBV28 to TRBJ1-5; D might be TRBD1 (6 bases). The V gene lost 2 bases and the J gene lost 8 bases, with 10 bases spanning the gap. In germline, CDR1 is MDHEN, CDR2 SYDVKM. The CDR3 has 13 amino acids. The CDR3, as DNA: TGTGCCAGCAGTTTAGGGGGCCTAGAGCCCCAGCATTTT. It encodes CASSLGGLEPQHF.

This clone turned up a few times. The CDR3 region has the DNA TGTGCCAGCAGCAGAGGGGTATCTAGCGGGAGTGGTGACCAGTACTTC. This translates into CASSRGVSSGSGDQYF. The chain joins TRBV11-1 to TRBJ2-5; 10 nucleotides line up with TRBD2. V lost 5 bases and J lost 10; bases outside the gene matches: 16. CDR1 is SGHAT, CDR2 FQDESV, per germline (reference sequence). This CDR3 has 16 residues.

The V and J genes are TRBV19 and TRBJ1-1, with D perhaps TRBD1 (6 bases). CDR1 is LNHDA and CDR2 is SQIVND in the germline V gene (reference sequence). V was clipped by 4 bases and J by 6 bases, with 9 bases between them. The CDR3 spans 12 residues. The CDR3 protein is CASSTRTAEAFF. CDR3 coding DNA: TGTGCCAGTAGTACGCGGACAGCTGAAGCTTTCTTT.

This clone appeared once. The chain joins TRBV7-7 to TRBJ2-1; perhaps TRBD1 as D (5 bases). Trimming took off 1 base at V and 5 bases at J, with 12 bases between the two ends. There are 15 residues in the CDR3. Germline V gene data show CDR1 as SSHAT and CDR2 as FNYEAQ (reference sequence). As DNA, the CDR3 is TGTGCCAGCAGCTTAGGGGCAGGGCGGAACAATGAGCAGTTCTTC. Translating gives CASSLGAGRNNEQFF.

As for this clone: A junction end diverges from the germline sequence, so it may reflect a read error. The gene calls are TRBV2 and TRBJ1-1; D remains ambiguous. This CDR3 is built from 12 residues. Germline assignment: CDR1 SNHLY and CDR2 FYNNEI. The CDR3 DNA reads TGTGCCAGCAGAGAAGCGGGCCGTGAAGCTTTCTTT. Amino acid sequence: CASREAGREAFF.

Turning to this clone: Distinct nucleotide sequences in the sample also encode this CDR3. The chain is built from TRBV7-9 and TRBJ2-7; 7 nucleotides match TRBD2. Per the germline V gene, CDR1 is SEHNR and CDR2 is FQNEAQ (reference sequence). After removal of 5 bases from V and 7 bases from J, the junction contained 14 bases not matched to a gene. This CDR3 has 15 residues. CDR3 nucleotides: TGTGCCAGCAGCCTGGGATTAGCGGGCCCTGGGGAGCAGTACTTC. Its translation is CASSLGLAGPGEQYF. The whole variable domain, remainder taken from reference TRBV7-9 and TRBJ2-7, is DTGVSQNPRHKITKRGQNVTFRCDPISEHNRLYWYRQTLGQGPEFLTYFQNEAQLEKSRLLSDRFSAERPKGSFSTLEIQRTEQGDSAMYLCASSLGLAGPGEQYFGPGTRLTVT.

This clone has ten or more counts. The chain employs TRBV12-3 or TRBV12-4 and TRBJ2-1; D is undetermined. This CDR3 has 13 amino acids. The ends were cut back, 8 bases at V and 9 bases at J, with 17 bases in the middle. The CDR3 protein is CASARGPTIEQFF. In DNA, the CDR3 is TGTGCCAGCGCTCGAGGTCCGACCATTGAGCAGTTCTTC.

This chain connects TRBV10-3 to TRBJ1-1; no firm D call. V lost 6 bases, J lost 0 bases, and 14 bases lay in between. Germline V gives CDR1 ENHRY, CDR2 SYGVKD. The CDR3 has 15 residues. The CDR3 spells CAIRETQNMNTEAFF. CDR3 in DNA: TGTGCCATCAGAGAAACACAGAACATGAACACTGAAGCTTTCTTT.

The CDR3 is CASSYSGGCCGTDTQYF. CDR3 nucleotides: TGTGCCAGCAGTTACTCTGGGGGGTGTTGTGGCACAGATACGCAGTATTTT. J is TRBJ2-3 and V is TRBV6-2 or TRBV6-3; D perhaps matches TRBD2 (6 bases). Germline V gives CDR1 MNHEY, CDR2 SVGEGT. CDR3 size: 17 residues. Deletions cut 0 bases from V and 1 base from J, with 14 bases between.

V and J are TRBV27 and TRBJ2-7, with 9 bases fitting TRBD1. Germline assignment: CDR1 MNHEY and CDR2 SMNVEV (reference sequence). This CDR3 comprises 16 residues. Germline trimming cut 1 base from V and 3 bases from J; bases unmatched to any gene: 7. The CDR3 loop reads CASSLYGTGPLYEQYF. The CDR3 DNA reads as TGTGCCAGCAGTTTATACGGGACAGGGCCCCTCTACGAGCAGTACTTC.